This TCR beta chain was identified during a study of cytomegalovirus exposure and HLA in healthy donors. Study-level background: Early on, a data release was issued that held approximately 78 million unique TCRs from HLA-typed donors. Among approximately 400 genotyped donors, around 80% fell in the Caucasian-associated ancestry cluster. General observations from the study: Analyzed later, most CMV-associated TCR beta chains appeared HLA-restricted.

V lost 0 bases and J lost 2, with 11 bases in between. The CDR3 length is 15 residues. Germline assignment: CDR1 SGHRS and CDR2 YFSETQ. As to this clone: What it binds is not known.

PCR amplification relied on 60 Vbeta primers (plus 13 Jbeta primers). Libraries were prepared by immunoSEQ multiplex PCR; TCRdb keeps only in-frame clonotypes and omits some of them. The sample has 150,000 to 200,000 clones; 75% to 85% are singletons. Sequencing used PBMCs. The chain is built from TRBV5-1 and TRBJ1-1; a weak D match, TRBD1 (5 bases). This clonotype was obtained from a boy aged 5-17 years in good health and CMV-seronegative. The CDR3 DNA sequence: TGCGCCAGCAGCTTGGCAAGGGGAATAAACACTGAAGCTTTCTTT. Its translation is CASSLARGINTEAFF.